What follows are 27 T cell receptor beta chains derived from one specimen sequenced in a study of blood T cell repertoires in COVID-19 (dated by TCRdb to about 2020). Receptor amplification or capture employed the immunoSEQ multiplex PCR assay. This immuneACCESS table, as held by TCRdb, lists in-frame sequences with V and J called but not all clones. Of the missing ones, under half trace to an unresolved V gene in checked studies; the others have no known cause. This sample holds 210,000 or so clones; approximately 87% were observed only once. The ten biggest clones cover about 2% of the sample. Sequenced: peripheral blood. Source of these receptors: a woman aged 45-60 years with acute or convalescent COVID-19.

The V and J genes are TRBV18 and TRBJ1-2; 9 nucleotides align to TRBD1. Germline V lookup: CDR1 KGHSH, CDR2 LQKENI. J gave up 3 bases and V 3 bases, and 2 bases lay outside the gene matches. There are 14 residues in the CDR3. For the CDR3, the DNA is TGTGCCAGCTCACCGGGACAGGGCGACTATGGCTACACCTTC. It specifies CASSPGQGDYGYTF.

CDR3: CASSPSQGQPQHF. As DNA, the CDR3 is TGTGCCAGCAGCCCATCACAGGGGCAGCCCCAGCATTTT. The V and J genes are TRBV14 and TRBJ1-5, with 7 bases matching TRBD1. Per the germline V gene, CDR1 is SGHDN and CDR2 is FVKESK. The V gene end was trimmed by 4 bases and the J gene end by 7 bases; junction bases not matched to a gene: 4. This CDR3 comprises 13 residues.

This rearrangement joins TRBV18 to TRBJ1-1, with a weak D call TRBD1 (6 bases). From germline, CDR1 is KGHSH and CDR2 LQKENI. V was trimmed by 5 bases and J by 3 bases, leaving 10 bases between them. The CDR3 length is 13 residues. CDR3 residues: CASSSGQHTEAFF. CDR3 DNA sequence: TGTGCCAGCTCAAGCGGACAGCACACTGAAGCTTTCTTT.

This chain uses TRBV4-2 with TRBJ2-7; 9 bases are a match to TRBD2. Germline-derived CDR1 and CDR2 are LGHNA and YNFKEQ. V lost 1 base, J lost 5 bases, and 9 bases stayed unmatched. The CDR3 is 16 amino acids. CDR3 in DNA: TGTGCCAGCAGCCAAGCCGGCGGGGGGGCGGTCCACGAGCAGTACTTC. It yields the protein CASSQAGGGAVHEQYF.

This clone occurred a few times. The V and J genes are TRBV2 and TRBJ1-5, with D unclear. The CDR3 length is 12 residues. The germline CDR1 and CDR2 sequences are SNHLY and FYNNEI. Trimming took 6 bases from V and 4 from J, leaving 7 bases between them. The CDR3 is CASSGVNQPQHF. Written as DNA, the CDR3 is TGTGCCAGCAGCGGAGTAAATCAGCCCCAGCATTTT.

The chain combines TRBV7-9 with TRBJ1-5, with TRBD1 as a possible D gene (6 bases). The V gene lost 5 bases and the J gene lost 1 base, with 12 bases spanning the gap. The germline V gene has CDR1 SEHNR and CDR2 FQNEAQ (reference sequence). The length of the CDR3 is 15 residues. CDR3 loop: CASSDTGISNQPQHF. CDR3 DNA sequence: TGTGCCAGCAGCGATACAGGGATAAGCAATCAGCCCCAGCATTTT.

J is TRBJ2-1 and V is TRBV9; 15 positions match TRBD2. The CDR3 loop spans 16 amino acids. Germline V gene sequence: CDR1 SGDLS, CDR2 YYNGEE. V gave up 4 bases and J gave up 8 bases; unmatched junction bases: 7. Here the CDR3 reads CASSPGLAGGSYEQFF. Here the CDR3 DNA reads TGTGCCAGCAGCCCGGGACTAGCGGGGGGTAGTTATGAGCAGTTCTTC.

The chain has TRBV6-5 and TRBJ2-7; 8 bases align to TRBD1. The trim removed 10 bases at V and 1 base at J, leaving 6 bases unmatched. Germline V gives CDR1 MNHEY, CDR2 SVGAGI. The length of the CDR3 is 13 residues. The CDR3 loop reads CATPGGASYEQYF. CDR3 nucleotides: TGTGCCACCCCAGGGGGCGCATCCTACGAGCAGTACTTC.

This rearrangement joins TRBV16 to TRBJ2-1; TRBD2 matches at 10 bases. This CDR3 region has 14 residues. Trimming removed 4 bases from V and 8 bases from J; junction bases left unmatched: 5. Germline CDR1 is KGHSY and CDR2 is FQNENV. This CDR3 reads CASSLPGTSDEQFF. The CDR3 DNA sequence: TGTGCCAGCAGCCTCCCCGGGACTAGCGATGAGCAGTTCTTC.

This clone has more than one count but fewer than ten. At one end, the junction sequence differs from germline, possibly due to a read error. This chain links TRBV3-1 (or the pseudogene TRBV3-2) with TRBJ1-2; the D is unclear. The germline V gene has CDR1 LGHDT and CDR2 YNNKEL (reference sequence). The CDR3 is made up of 12 amino acids. In DNA, the CDR3 is TGTGCCAGCAGCCAAGCTAAGTATGGCTACACCTTC. Its translation is CASSQAKYGYTF.

In this sample, this clone turned up once. The chain joins TRBV7-8 to TRBJ1-1; no firm D call. V was trimmed by 5 bases and J by 2 bases, leaving 9 bases between them. The CDR3 is made up of 13 amino acids. Germline V CDR1 and CDR2: SGHVS, FQNEAQ. The CDR3 reads CASSRQVNTEAFF. CDR3 in DNA: TGTGCCAGCAGCCGTCAGGTAAACACTGAAGCTTTCTTT.

The chain couples TRBV19 to TRBJ1-2, with D perhaps matching TRBD1 (5 bases). The V end lost 4 bases, the J end lost 7 bases, and 22 bases lay between the germline ends. This CDR3 is built from 16 residues. Germline lookup yields CDR1 LNHDA and CDR2 SQIVND (reference sequence). Here the CDR3 reads CASSSSGGGFIAGYTF. The CDR3 DNA is TGTGCCAGTAGTAGCAGTGGGGGGGGTTTCATCGCTGGCTACACCTTC.

This chain links TRBV6-2 or TRBV6-3 with TRBJ1-1; a possible D gene is TRBD1 (5 bases). V was trimmed by 2 bases and J by 5 bases, leaving 9 bases between them. The length of the CDR3 is 13 residues. CDR1 and CDR2 (germline): MNHEY, SVGEGT. The CDR3 protein is CASSYREGTEAFF. The DNA of the CDR3 is TGTGCCAGCAGTTACAGGGAGGGGACTGAAGCTTTCTTT.

V usage is TRBV5-1 and J usage is TRBJ1-1; no clear D. This CDR3 has 12 amino acids. Germline values: CDR1 SGHRS, CDR2 YFSETQ. V was trimmed by 2 bases and J by 11 bases, leaving 13 bases between them. In DNA, the CDR3 is TGCGCCAGCAGCTTCGGTGCTAGGGAGGCTTTCTTT. As protein: CASSFGAREAFF.

This sequence joins TRBV10-1 and TRBJ2-1; 12 bases align to TRBD2. The germline CDR1 and CDR2 sequences are WNHNN and SYGVQD (reference sequence). The CDR3 has 18 amino acids. The junction had 15 bases not matched to a gene; V was cut back by 4 bases and J by 8 bases. The CDR3 spells CASSVLRLAGDSRDEQFF. The DNA of the CDR3 is TGCGCCAGCAGTGTCCTACGACTAGCGGGAGACTCCAGAGATGAGCAGTTCTTC.

The chain links TRBV28 to TRBJ2-7; possibly TRBD1 for D (6 bases). The length of the CDR3 is 12 residues. Germline-derived CDR1 and CDR2 are MDHEN and SYDVKM. Trimming removed 1 base from V and 5 bases from J, with 6 bases in between. The CDR3 loop reads CASSLYRDEQYF. CDR3 sequence (DNA): TGTGCCAGCAGTTTATACAGGGACGAGCAGTACTTC.

The chain joins TRBV9 to TRBJ2-3; 7 nucleotides line up with TRBD2. Germline V gene sequence: CDR1 SGDLS, CDR2 YYNGEE. V was pared by 0 bases and J by 3 bases, with 7 bases of the junction left unmatched. The length of the CDR3 is 16 residues. CDR3 DNA: TGTGCCAGCAGCGTAGTATCTGCGGGAGAGACAGATACGCAGTATTTT. Residues: CASSVVSAGETDTQYF.

V gene TRBV27 combines with J gene TRBJ2-7; TRBD1 might be the D (6 bases). Germline loops: CDR1 MNHEY, CDR2 SMNVEV (reference sequence). Trimming shortened V by 8 bases and J by 0 bases, and 14 bases separated the two germline ends. This CDR3 is built from 14 residues. The CDR3 DNA is TGTGCCAGCGCAGACAGGCTGAGCTCCTACGAGCAGTACTTC. Protein sequence: CASADRLSSYEQYF.

In this sample, this clone turned up a few times. The same CDR3 is also encoded by other DNA sequences in this sample. This chain uses TRBV18 with TRBJ2-7, with D unclear. This CDR3 region has 14 residues. V lost 1 base and J 2 bases, leaving 9 bases between the germline ends. Germline CDR1 reads KGHSH; CDR2 reads LQKENI. The CDR3 protein is CASSPQAETYEQYF. CDR3 nucleotides: TGTGCCAGCTCACCACAGGCGGAGACCTACGAGCAGTACTTC.

The chain couples TRBV5-1 to TRBJ2-5, with D tentatively TRBD2 (6 bases). The CDR3 covers 15 residues. Germline V gene lookup returns CDR1 SGHRS and CDR2 YFSETQ. The V end lost 0 bases, the J end lost 5 bases, and 14 bases lay between the germline ends. This CDR3 reads CASSLVTSLRETQYF. In DNA form, the CDR3 reads TGCGCCAGCAGCTTGGTCACTAGCCTTAGGGAGACCCAGTACTTC.

The J gene is TRBJ1-2, the V gene TRBV30; unclear D gene. The germline gives CDR1 GTSNPN, CDR2 SVGIG (reference sequence). This CDR3 has 14 residues. Trimming stripped 3 bases from V and 0 bases from J, with 11 bases between. CDR3: CAWRPSTSNYGYTF. As DNA, the CDR3 is TGTGCCTGGAGGCCCTCGACATCTAACTATGGCTACACCTTC.

This chain uses TRBV4-3 with TRBJ2-1; 9 nucleotides line up with TRBD1. CDR3 size: 15 residues. V lost 1 base to trimming and J lost 4 bases; unmatched junction nucleotides: 2. The germline gives CDR1 LGHNA, CDR2 YSLEER. The CDR3 nucleotides are TGCGCCAGCAGCCAAGGGACAGGGGTTTACAATGAGCAGTTCTTC. Translating it yields CASSQGTGVYNEQFF.

The chain links TRBV10-3 to TRBJ2-6; 11 bases align to TRBD1. The CDR3 consists of 18 residues. Germline trimming cut 3 bases from V and 0 bases from J; bases unmatched to any gene: 4. CDR1 ENHRY and CDR2 SYGVKD come from the germline V gene. CDR3 sequence: CAISDGTGGPSGANVLTF. CDR3 bases: TGTGCCATCAGTGATGGGACAGGGGGACCCTCTGGGGCCAACGTCCTGACTTTC.

This chain uses TRBV5-1 with TRBJ1-1; D not resolved. Germline V CDR1 and CDR2: SGHRS, YFSETQ. The germline V and J ends were trimmed by 7 bases and 1 base, with 14 bases remaining between them. The CDR3 is 14 amino acids. The DNA of the CDR3 is TGCGCCAGCGAGGCCGGGGTGGGGAACACTGAAGCTTTCTTT. It encodes CASEAGVGNTEAFF.

The chain joins TRBV4-1 to TRBJ1-6; 7 bases agree with TRBD1. Germline loops: CDR1 MGHRA, CDR2 YSYEKL. With V trimmed by 2 bases and J by 7 bases, 5 bases remained unmatched. The CDR3 spans 15 residues. The CDR3 is CASSQSGTVNSPLHF. In nucleotides, the CDR3 is TGCGCCAGCAGCCAATCCGGGACAGTAAATTCACCCCTCCACTTT.

This chain links TRBV7-2 with TRBJ2-3, with 8 bases lining up with TRBD2. V was clipped by 5 bases and J by 1 base; unmatched bases: 5. Germline V gives CDR1 SGHTA, CDR2 FQGNSA. CDR3 length: 15 residues. This chain's CDR3 is CASSNGGAGTDTQYF. In DNA, the CDR3 is TGTGCCAGCAGCAACGGGGGGGCGGGCACAGATACGCAGTATTTT.

The chain links TRBV7-6 to TRBJ1-6; TRBD1 matches at 7 bases. V shed 5 bases and J 2 bases; nucleotides not matched to a gene: 3. The CDR3 loop spans 15 amino acids. Germline-derived CDR1 and CDR2 are SGHVS and FNYEAQ. Here the CDR3 DNA reads TGTGCCAGCAGCCCTGACAGGGCCTATAATTCACCCCTCCACTTT. Protein sequence: CASSPDRAYNSPLHF.